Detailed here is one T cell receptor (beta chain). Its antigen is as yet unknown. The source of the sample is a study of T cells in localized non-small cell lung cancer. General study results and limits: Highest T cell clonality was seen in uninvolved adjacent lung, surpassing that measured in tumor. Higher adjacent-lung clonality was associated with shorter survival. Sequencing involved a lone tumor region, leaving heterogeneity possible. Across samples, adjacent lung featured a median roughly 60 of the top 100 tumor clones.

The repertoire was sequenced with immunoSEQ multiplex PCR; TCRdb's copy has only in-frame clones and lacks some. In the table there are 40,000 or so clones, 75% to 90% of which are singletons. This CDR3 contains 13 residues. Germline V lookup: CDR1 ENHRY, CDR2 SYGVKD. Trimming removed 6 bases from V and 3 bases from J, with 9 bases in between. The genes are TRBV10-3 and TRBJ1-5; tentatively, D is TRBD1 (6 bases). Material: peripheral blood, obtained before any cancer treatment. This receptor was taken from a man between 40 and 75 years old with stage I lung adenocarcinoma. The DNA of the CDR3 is TGTGCCATCAGCGGGACACCCAATCAGCCCCAGCATTTT. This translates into CAISGTPNQPQHF.